The rows below give T cell receptor beta chains drawn from one sample of a study of OX40 agonist ivuxolimab in advanced cancers. Assay used: immunoSEQ multiplex PCR; TCRdb lists only in-frame clones, some missing. Counted here are approximately 62,000 clones, roughly 87% occurring once; the ten biggest clones make up 4% to 5.5%. This material consisted of CD4+ or CD8+ T cells sorted from blood, taken in a trial of the OX40 agonist ivuxolimab. These receptors all come from an adult with an advanced solid tumor such as melanoma, head and neck, liver or kidney cancer. Each CDR3 is given with its conserved first and last residue. A D gene is named only where the DNA matches it firmly. A clone size is listed for some rows: how often the clone was seen (once, few, many), or a class if it is expanded.

clone_size	v_call	j_call	d_call	cdr3_nt	cdr3_aa
NA	TRBV10-1	TRBJ2-6	NA	TGCGCCAGCAGTCCGCAAGGGTCTCGCTCTGGGGCCAACGTCCTGACTTTC	CASSPQGSRSGANVLTF
NA	TRBV7-8	TRBJ1-5	NA	TGTGCCAGCAGCTTAGGGGTCGGTGCGGGGAATCAGCCCCAGCATTTT	CASSLGVGAGNQPQHF
NA	TRBV10-3	TRBJ2-5	NA	TGTGCCATCGGGGGAAGTGAGACCCAGTACTTC	CAIGGSETQYF
NA	TRBV28	TRBJ2-2	NA	TGTGCCAGCAGTTTTGGTGGCGGGGAGCTGTTTTTT	CASSFGGGELFF
NA	TRBV15	TRBJ1-4	NA	TGTGCCACCAGTAGAGGGGCTAATGAAAAACTGTTTTTT	CATSRGANEKLFF
NA	TRBV5-4	TRBJ2-5	TRBD1	TGTGCCAGCAGCCCACCGGACAGGGTAAAACTAAGTGAGGAGACCCAGTACTTC	CASSPPDRVKLSEETQYF
NA	TRBV5-8	TRBJ2-3	NA	TGTGCCAGCAGCTTGGTTTCCGTTTGGGGGGCGCGGGAAGATACGCAGTATTTT	CASSLVSVWGAREDTQYF
NA	TRBV7-9	TRBJ1-3	NA	TGTGCCAGCAGCTTAGGAACAACTGGAAACACCATATATTTT	CASSLGTTGNTIYF
NA	TRBV7-2	TRBJ2-1	NA	TGTGCCAGCAGCCCAGGACTGCGGGGGCGCTTAGGGAATGAGCAGTTCTTC	CASSPGLRGRLGNEQFF
NA	TRBV30	TRBJ2-1	NA	TGTGCCTGGAGTAAGCGCCTCAGCTCCTACAATGAGCAGTTCTTC	CAWSKRLSSYNEQFF
NA	TRBV7-9	TRBJ2-7	NA	TGTGCCAGCAGCCCGCCGACCCCCCAGGTCAGCGAGCAGTACTTC	CASSPPTPQVSEQYF
NA	TRBV5-6	TRBJ1-2	NA	TGTGCCAGCAGCTTGGGGGGGTCCTATGGCTACACCTTC	CASSLGGSYGYTF
NA	TRBV28	TRBJ2-2	NA	TGTGCCAGCAGTGAGCCCTTCGACAGAGTCAACACCGGGGAGCTGTTTTTT	CASSEPFDRVNTGELFF
NA	TRBV2	TRBJ2-7	NA	TGTGCCAGCAGACAGGGTTCCTACGAGCAGTACTTC	CASRQGSYEQYF
NA	TRBV7-2	TRBJ2-1	TRBD1	TGTGCCAGCAGCGGGGACAGTTACAATGAGCAGTTCTTC	CASSGDSYNEQFF
NA	TRBV5-6	TRBJ2-2	NA	TGTGCCCATGTGAGAGGGAACACCGGGGAGCTGTTTTTT	CAHVRGNTGELFF
NA	TRBV7-3	TRBJ2-2	TRBD2	TGTGCCAGCAGCTTAACGACAGCGGGAGGGAACACCGGGGAGCTGTTTTTT	CASSLTTAGGNTGELFF
NA	TRBV19	TRBJ2-4	NA	TGTGCCAGTAGTATAGAGGCGATGGCCAAAAACATTCAGTACTTC	CASSIEAMAKNIQYF
NA	TRBV5-1	TRBJ2-5	NA	TGCGCCAGCAGCGAGAAAGAGACCCAGTACTTC	CASSEKETQYF
once	TRBV7-6	TRBJ1-2	NA	TGTGCCAGCAGCTTAGGTGGGCAAAGTGGCTACACCTTC	CASSLGGQSGYTF
once	TRBV11-3	TRBJ2-7	TRBD1	TGTGCCAGCAGCGCCCGGGACAGACGCTACGAGCAGTACTTC	CASSARDRRYEQYF
few	TRBV15	TRBJ2-7	NA	TGTGCCACCAGCAGTGAAGCCGGGCCCAAGTACGAGCAGTACTTC	CATSSEAGPKYEQYF
NA	TRBV19	TRBJ1-4	NA	TGTGCCAGTAGCAGTCTATTACAGATTAATGAAAAACTGTTTTTT	CASSSLLQINEKLFF
NA	TRBV19	TRBJ2-3	TRBD2	TGTGCCAGTAGTATAAAAGTGACAGCGGGAGGGACAGATACGCAGTATTTT	CASSIKVTAGGTDTQYF
NA	TRBV6-5	TRBJ1-1	NA	TGTGCCAGCACTCGACAGGCCCTGGGAGGTTTAATCTTT	CASTRQALGGLIF
NA	TRBV6-4	TRBJ2-6	TRBD1	TGTGCCAGCAGTGACAGGAGACAGGGAACCCCTCTGACTTTC	CASSDRRQGTPLTF
NA	TRBV19	TRBJ2-5	TRBD1	TGTGCCAGTAGTCCGGACAGGGGCCAAGAGACCCAGTACTTC	CASSPDRGQETQYF
NA	TRBV28	TRBJ1-1	NA	TGTGCCAGCAGGGACAGACGGAACACTGAAGCTTTCTTT	CASRDRRNTEAFF
NA	TRBV28	TRBJ2-7	NA	TGTGCCAGCACCCTAGAAAGAAGGATGGAGCAGTACTTC	CASTLERRMEQYF
NA	TRBV15	TRBJ1-2	TRBD1	TGTGCCACCAGCAGAGATAGAGGGGGCGTTGGCTACACCTTC	CATSRDRGGVGYTF
NA	TRBV27	TRBJ1-1	NA	TGTGCCAGCAGTTTAGGAAACACTGAAGCTTTCTTT	CASSLGNTEAFF
NA	TRBV7-2	TRBJ2-3	TRBD2	TGTGCCAGCAGCTTGACCAGGACGGGACTAGCGGGGAGCACAGATACGCAGTATTTT	CASSLTRTGLAGSTDTQYF
NA	TRBV7-9	TRBJ1-2	NA	TGTGCCAGCAGCTTGGCCCCGGCAGGGACCTATGGCTACACCTTC	CASSLAPAGTYGYTF
NA	TRBV28	TRBJ1-2	NA	TGTGCCAGCAGCTCCTCTCGAGGTGAGGCCTATGGCTACACCTTC	CASSSSRGEAYGYTF
once	TRBV28	TRBJ2-7	NA	TGTGCCAGAAGTTCCCCCGGGGCTAGCGAGCAGTACTTC	CARSSPGASEQYF
NA	TRBV18	TRBJ2-1	TRBD1	TGTGCCAGCTCACCAGGGACAGGGGGGTCCTACAATGAGCAGTTCTTC	CASSPGTGGSYNEQFF
NA	TRBV18	TRBJ2-1	TRBD2	TGTGCCAGCCGTCCCGCGGGAGGGCTTGTGAATGAGCAGTTCTTC	CASRPAGGLVNEQFF
NA	TRBV30	TRBJ1-6	NA	TGTGCCTGGAGTGGGCAAGAGAATTCACCCCTCCACTTT	CAWSGQENSPLHF
NA	TRBV5-1	TRBJ2-5	TRBD2	TGCGCCAGCAGCCTAGCGGGAGAGCTAATGGAGACCCAGTACTTC	CASSLAGELMETQYF
NA	TRBV14	TRBJ2-5	TRBD1	TGTGCCAGCAGCTACAGGGGGCCGGAGTCGGAGACCCAGTACTTC	CASSYRGPESETQYF
once	TRBV7-3	TRBJ2-1	NA	TGTGCCAGCAGCGACACAGGGACCTACAATGAGCAGTTCTTC	CASSDTGTYNEQFF